This T cell receptor (beta chain) emerged from a study of beta chain features in type 1 diabetes. Study-level findings and limits: Shorter TCRB CDR3s, moderately but significantly so, marked every one of the four CD4+ subsets in Type 1 diabetes patients.

Germline assignment: CDR1 SEHNR and CDR2 FQNEAQ (reference sequence). V lost 1 base, J lost 0 bases, and 1 base stayed unmatched. The CDR3 has 15 amino acids. Reverse transcription of all isolated RNA meant that expressed TCRB transcripts were sequenced. Assay: immunoSEQ multiplex PCR; the TCRdb copy retains only in-frame clones and omits some. The sample shows 95,000 to 110,000 clones, 25% to 35% of them seen only once. This clone was observed many times. The antigen is unknown. The V call is TRBV7-9, the J call TRBJ2-5; 8 bases are a match to TRBD1. The source material was central memory CD4+ T cells from blood. This clonotype originated in a young woman with type 1 diabetes. This CDR3 reads CASSLGQGYQETQYF. The CDR3 nucleotides are TGTGCCAGCAGCTTAGGACAGGGGTACCAAGAGACCCAGTACTTC.